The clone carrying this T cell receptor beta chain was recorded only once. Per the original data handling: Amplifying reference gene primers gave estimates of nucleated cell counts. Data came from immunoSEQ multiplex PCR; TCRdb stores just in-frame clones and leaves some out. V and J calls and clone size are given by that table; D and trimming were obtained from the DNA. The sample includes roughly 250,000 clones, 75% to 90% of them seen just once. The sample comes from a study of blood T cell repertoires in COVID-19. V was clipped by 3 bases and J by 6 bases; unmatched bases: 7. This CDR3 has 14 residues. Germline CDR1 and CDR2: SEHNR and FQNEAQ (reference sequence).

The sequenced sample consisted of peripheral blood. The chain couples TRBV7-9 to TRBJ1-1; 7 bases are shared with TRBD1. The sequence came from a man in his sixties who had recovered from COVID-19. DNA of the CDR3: TGTGCCAGCAGCTTGACAGGGTTGACTGCTGAAGCTTTCTTT. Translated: CASSLTGLTAEAFF.